Following are 13 T cell receptor beta chains from one sample sequenced in a study of blood T cell repertoires in COVID-19. Clones were read by immunoSEQ multiplex PCR, and TCRdb kept only the in-frame ones, dropping some. The profile covers about 300,000 clones, with approximately 90% appearing a single time and over 5% taken by the ten largest. The specimen sequenced was peripheral blood. The receptors originated from a woman aged 45 to 65 with COVID-19, enrolled during active disease.

V and J are TRBV13 and TRBJ2-1, with 9 bases aligning to TRBD2. V dropped 5 bases and J dropped 7; count of bases not matched to a gene: 9. CDR3 length equals 15 residues. CDR1 is PRHDT, CDR2 FYEKMQ, per germline (reference sequence). DNA for the CDR3: TGTGCCAGCAGCCGGCTAGCGGGGAAGGGTAATGAGCAGTTCTTC. Translating it yields CASSRLAGKGNEQFF.

The chain recombines TRBV18 with TRBJ2-5; TRBD1 matches at 9 bases. Germline CDR1 KGHSH, CDR2 LQKENI. The CDR3 consists of 16 residues. The V and J ends lost 3 bases and 5 bases, in that order; junction bases with no gene match: 10. The CDR3 nucleotides are TGTGCCAGCTCACCGCCCCGGGGACAGGGCGTGGAGACCCAGTACTTC. Its protein is CASSPPRGQGVETQYF.

The chain links TRBV30 to TRBJ1-1; D remains unclear. The CDR3 sequence is 15 residues long. CDR1 and CDR2 from the germline V gene are GTSNPN and SVGIG (reference sequence). The V and J ends lost 2 bases and 1 base respectively, with 14 bases between them. The CDR3 loop reads CAWSTYPRRNTEAFF. Written as DNA, the CDR3 is TGTGCCTGGAGTACTTACCCCCGGAGGAACACTGAAGCTTTCTTT.

V gene TRBV9 combines with J gene TRBJ1-5, with 7 bases lining up with TRBD1. From germline, CDR1 is SGDLS and CDR2 YYNGEE. This CDR3 spans 14 amino acids. Trimming took 4 bases from V and 1 from J; bases not matched to a gene: 2. In DNA, the CDR3 is TGTGCCAGCAGCCCGGGACAGAGCAATCAGCCCCAGCATTTT. It encodes CASSPGQSNQPQHF.

The V and J genes are TRBV18 and TRBJ1-1; 8 bases agree with TRBD1. The V and J ends lost 3 bases and 6 bases, in that order; junction bases with no gene match: 6. This CDR3 has 14 residues. Germline V gene data show CDR1 as KGHSH and CDR2 as LQKENI. CDR3 nucleotide sequence: TGTGCCAGCTCACCCTTGACAGGGGCGGCTGAAGCTTTCTTT. Protein product: CASSPLTGAAEAFF.

The V call is TRBV6-5, the J call TRBJ1-2; perhaps TRBD1 as D (5 bases). Trimming removed 6 bases at V and 10 bases at J, with 12 bases between. The germline CDR1 and CDR2 sequences are MNHEY and SVGAGI. CDR3 length: 11 residues. The CDR3, as DNA: TGTGCCAGCAGCTCCCAGGGCTCCTACACCTTC. This encodes CASSSQGSYTF.

This chain joins TRBV11-2 and TRBJ2-3; 11 nucleotides agree with TRBD2. The CDR3 spans 18 residues. Germline V gene lookup returns CDR1 SGHAT and CDR2 FQNNGV. V shed 3 bases, J shed 2 bases, and the junction held 10 bases outside the gene matches. CDR3 in amino acids: CASSFLPTSGTFTDTQYF. The CDR3 DNA reads TGTGCCAGCAGCTTCCTACCGACTAGCGGGACCTTCACAGATACGCAGTATTTT. Using reference TRBV11-2 and TRBJ2-3 for the parts outside the CDR3, the full variable domain is EAGVAQSPRYKIIEKRQSVAFWCNPISGHATLYWYQQILGQGPKLLIQFQNNGVVDDSQLPKDRFSAERLKGVDSTLKIQPAKLEDSAVYLCASSFLPTSGTFTDTQYFGPGTRLTVL.

This clone showed up just a few times. This rearrangement joins TRBV5-1 to TRBJ1-3; D is unclear. Trimming stripped 4 bases from V and 4 bases from J, with 6 bases between. The germline CDR1 and CDR2 sequences are SGHRS and YFSETQ. The CDR3 spans 12 residues. The CDR3, as DNA: TGCGCCAGCAGCGGAGAAGGAAACACCATATATTTT. Encoded protein: CASSGEGNTIYF.

V and J are TRBV7-3 and TRBJ1-6; a possible D gene is TRBD1 (5 bases). Germline assignment: CDR1 SGHTA and CDR2 FQGTGA. The CDR3 sequence is 15 residues long. V lost 4 bases and J 5 bases, leaving 12 bases between the germline ends. DNA for the CDR3: TGTGCCAGCAGCTCTACCGACAGTGATAATTCACCCCTCCACTTT. Encoded protein: CASSSTDSDNSPLHF. Full variable domain (remainder filled in from reference TRBV7-3 and TRBJ1-6): GAGVSQTPSNKVTEKGKYVELRCDPISGHTALYWYRQSLGQGPEFLIYFQGTGAADDSGLPNDRFFAVRPEGSVSTLKIQRTERGDSAVYLCASSSTDSDNSPLHFGNGTRLTVT.

As regards this clone: The same CDR3 is also encoded by other DNA sequences in this sample. V gene TRBV3-1 (or the pseudogene TRBV3-2) combines with J gene TRBJ2-3; TRBD2 matches at 8 bases. The CDR3 covers 16 residues. Germline V gives CDR1 LGHDT, CDR2 YNNKEL (reference sequence). Trimming at V came to 0 bases and at J to 4 bases, leaving 6 bases not matched to a gene. The CDR3: CASSQDGAGEADTQYF. CDR3 DNA sequence: TGTGCCAGCAGCCAAGATGGAGCGGGAGAGGCAGATACGCAGTATTTT.

The chain links TRBV7-3 to TRBJ2-1; maybe TRBD2 (5 bases). This CDR3 contains 14 residues. Deletions cut 6 bases from V and 5 bases from J, with 14 bases between. Germline V lookup: CDR1 SGHTA, CDR2 FQGTGA. The CDR3 loop reads CASRSSGTHNEQFF. CDR3 coding DNA: TGTGCCAGCAGATCGAGCGGTACTCACAATGAGCAGTTCTTC.

The chain uses TRBV3-1 (or the pseudogene TRBV3-2) and TRBJ2-2, with 13 bases aligning to TRBD2. The V segment lost 4 bases and the J segment 5 bases; nucleotides outside the gene matches: 1. Germline-derived CDR1 and CDR2 are LGHDT and YNNKEL (reference sequence). The CDR3 is made up of 15 amino acids. CDR3: CASSPGLAGTGELFF. CDR3 DNA: TGTGCCAGCAGCCCGGGACTAGCGGGGACCGGGGAGCTGTTTTTT.

This clone came up many times. The chain is built from TRBV6-2 or TRBV6-3 and TRBJ1-1, with D tentatively TRBD1 (6 bases). This CDR3 region has 17 residues. The V gene's germline CDR1 is MNHEY and CDR2 SVGEGT. The V end was cut by 0 bases, the J end by 1 base, with 15 bases between. CDR3 nucleotides: TGTGCCAGCAGTTACTCGAGGGCAGGGGAACCGAACACTGAAGCTTTCTTT. This gives the protein CASSYSRAGEPNTEAFF.